This entry describes one T cell receptor beta chain. Sequencing was performed with immunoSEQ multiplex PCR; in TCRdb, only in-frame clones are kept and a portion is missing. The sample contains approximately 45,000 clones, about 95% of which appear only once. The data derive from a study of OX40 agonist ivuxolimab in advanced cancers. Study summary: Hepatocellular carcinoma, melanoma, renal cell or head and neck cancer affected the dose-escalation patients.

The CDR3 is 19 amino acids. Per the germline V gene, CDR1 is SGDLS and CDR2 is YYNGEE. The junction had 14 bases not matched to a gene; V was cut back by 1 base and J by 0 bases. The gene calls are TRBV9 and TRBJ1-1; 8 bases line up with TRBD1. The sample here was CD4+ or CD8+ T cells sorted from blood, taken in a trial of the OX40 agonist ivuxolimab. The sequence derives from an adult with an advanced solid tumor such as melanoma, head and neck, liver or kidney cancer. This chain's CDR3 is CASSVKSGQAPLMNTEAFF. Written as DNA, the CDR3 is TGTGCCAGCAGCGTAAAGTCGGGACAGGCACCGCTTATGAACACTGAAGCTTTCTTT.